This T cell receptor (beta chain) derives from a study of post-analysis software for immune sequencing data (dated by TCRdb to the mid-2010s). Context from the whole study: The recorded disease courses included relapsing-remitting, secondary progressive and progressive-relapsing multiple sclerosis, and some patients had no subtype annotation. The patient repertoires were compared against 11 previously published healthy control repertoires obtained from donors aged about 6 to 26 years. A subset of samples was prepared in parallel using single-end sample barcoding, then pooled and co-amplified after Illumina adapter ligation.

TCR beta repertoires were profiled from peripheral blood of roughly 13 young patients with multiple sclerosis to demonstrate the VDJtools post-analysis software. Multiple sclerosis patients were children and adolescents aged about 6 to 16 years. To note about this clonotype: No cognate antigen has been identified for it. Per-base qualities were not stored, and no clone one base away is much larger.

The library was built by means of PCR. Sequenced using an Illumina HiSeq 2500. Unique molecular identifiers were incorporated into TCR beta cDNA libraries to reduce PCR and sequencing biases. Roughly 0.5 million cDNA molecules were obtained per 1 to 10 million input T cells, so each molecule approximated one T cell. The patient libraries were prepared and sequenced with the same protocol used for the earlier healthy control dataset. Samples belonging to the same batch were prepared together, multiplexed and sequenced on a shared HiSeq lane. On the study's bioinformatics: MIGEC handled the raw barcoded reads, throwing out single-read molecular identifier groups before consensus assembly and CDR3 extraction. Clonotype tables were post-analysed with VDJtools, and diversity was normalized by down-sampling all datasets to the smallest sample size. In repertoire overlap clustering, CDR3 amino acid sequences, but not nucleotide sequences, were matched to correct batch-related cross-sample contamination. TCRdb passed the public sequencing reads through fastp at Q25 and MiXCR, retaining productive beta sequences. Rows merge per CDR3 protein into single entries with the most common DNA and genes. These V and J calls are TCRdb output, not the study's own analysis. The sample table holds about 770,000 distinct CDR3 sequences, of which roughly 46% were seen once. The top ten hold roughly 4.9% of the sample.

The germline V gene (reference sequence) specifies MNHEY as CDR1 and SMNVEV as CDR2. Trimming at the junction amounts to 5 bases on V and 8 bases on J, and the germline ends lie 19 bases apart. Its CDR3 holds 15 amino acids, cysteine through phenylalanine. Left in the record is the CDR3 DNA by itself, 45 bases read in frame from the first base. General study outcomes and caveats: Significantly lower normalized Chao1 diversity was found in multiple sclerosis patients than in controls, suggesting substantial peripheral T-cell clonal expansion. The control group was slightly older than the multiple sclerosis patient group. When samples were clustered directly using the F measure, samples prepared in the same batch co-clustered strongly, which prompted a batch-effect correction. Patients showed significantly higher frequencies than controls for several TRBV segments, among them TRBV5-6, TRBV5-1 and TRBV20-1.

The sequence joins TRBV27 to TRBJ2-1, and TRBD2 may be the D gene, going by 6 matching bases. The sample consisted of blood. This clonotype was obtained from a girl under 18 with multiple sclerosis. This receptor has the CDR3 CASSPGDATGDEQFF. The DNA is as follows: TGTGCCAGCAGTCCGGGGGACGCCACGGGCGATGAGCAGTTCTTC.